Shown below are 24 T cell receptor beta chains from a single sample sequenced in a study of T cell responses to AZD1222 COVID-19 vaccine. Using immunoSEQ multiplex PCR, the repertoire was profiled, and TCRdb retains in-frame clones only, with some absent. The top ten hold about 15% of the sample, which has under 150,000 clones, approximately 89% seen once. This material consisted of peripheral blood, taken on day 0 of AZD1222 vaccination. The source is an adult in good health.

This clone appeared a single time. This chain connects TRBV6-6 to TRBJ1-3; D possibly corresponds to TRBD1 (5 bases). Germline V CDR1 and CDR2: MNHNY, SVGAGI (reference sequence). Trimming cost V 0 bases and J 0 bases, with 9 bases left between them. CDR3 length equals 16 residues. The CDR3 protein is CASSYSPGASGNTIYF. The CDR3 coding sequence is TGTGCCAGCAGTTACTCCCCTGGGGCCTCTGGAAACACCATATATTTT.

This rearrangement joins TRBV7-2 to TRBJ2-1, with a weak D call TRBD2 (6 bases). The germline V gene has CDR1 SGHTA and CDR2 FQGNSA. V shed 4 bases and J shed 6 bases, with 19 bases lying between them. This CDR3 is 16 amino acids long. The CDR3, as DNA: TGTGCCAGCAGCTCCAACCGACCGACTAGTGCCAATGAGCAGTTCTTC. Its translation: CASSSNRPTSANEQFF.

The chain couples TRBV3-1 (or the pseudogene TRBV3-2) to TRBJ1-1; D not certain. The V end was cut by 0 bases, the J end by 11 bases, with 25 bases between. This CDR3 comprises 17 residues. The germline CDR1 and CDR2 sequences are LGHDT and YNNKEL (reference sequence). In DNA form, the CDR3 reads TGTGCCAGCAGCCAAGATCAAGGTCGCGGCGCCCACCGCCCGGCTTTCTTT. Translation: CASSQDQGRGAHRPAFF.

J is TRBJ2-2 and V is TRBV7-2; possibly TRBD1 or TRBD2 for D (5 bases each). V gave up 5 bases and J gave up 4 bases, with 17 bases separating them. This CDR3 is 16 amino acids long. CDR1 is SGHTA and CDR2 is FQGNSA in the germline V gene. The CDR3, as DNA: TGTGCCAGCAGCCCGCGACGGGGCCGACTCACCGGGGAGCTGTTTTTT. Protein product: CASSPRRGRLTGELFF.

This sequence joins TRBV7-9 and TRBJ1-2, with D unresolved. This CDR3 comprises 14 residues. V lost 3 bases and J 2 bases, leaving 10 bases between the germline ends. The germline V gene has CDR1 SEHNR and CDR2 FQNEAQ (reference sequence). Here the CDR3 reads CASSFASLNYGYTF. DNA of the CDR3: TGTGCCAGCAGCTTTGCCAGTCTCAACTATGGCTACACCTTC.

Written as DNA, the CDR3 is TGTGCCAGCAGTTACTGGGGGAACACTGAAGCTTTCTTT. Protein sequence: CASSYWGNTEAFF. The chain couples TRBV6-5 to TRBJ1-1; no firm D call. CDR1 MNHEY and CDR2 SVGAGI come from the germline V gene. The CDR3 sequence is 13 residues long. Trimming took 1 base from V and 1 from J, leaving 4 bases between them.

The genes are TRBV7-9 and TRBJ1-5; D unresolved. This CDR3 has 15 residues. V was pared by 0 bases and J by 4 bases, with 10 bases between. Germline-derived CDR1 and CDR2 are SEHNR and FQNEAQ (reference sequence). CDR3 DNA: TGTGCCAGCAGCTTAGCAGCCGGGAGAAATCAGCCCCAGCATTTT. Its protein product is CASSLAAGRNQPQHF.

This rearrangement joins TRBV5-1 to TRBJ1-6, with D hard to call. V lost 0 bases and J lost 5, with 9 bases in between. The V gene's germline CDR1 is SGHRS and CDR2 YFSETQ. The CDR3 loop spans 15 amino acids. The CDR3 DNA reads as TGCGCCAGCAGCTTGGGAGGTGGGAATAATTCACCCCTCCACTTT. Translated: CASSLGGGNNSPLHF.

The sample holds one count of this clone. The chain carries TRBV4-3 and TRBJ1-5, with no clear D. Trimming removed 9 bases at V and 2 bases at J, with 23 bases between. The CDR3 totals 17 residues. Germline V gene sequence: CDR1 LGHNA, CDR2 YSLEER. CDR3 DNA: TGCGCCAGGATCTGGGTCAGGTTTGGGTCGGGCAATCAGCCCCAGCATTTT. This gives the protein CARIWVRFGSGNQPQHF.

This chain joins TRBV13 and TRBJ1-3; no reliable D call. The CDR3 is 17 residues long. Deletions cut 5 bases from V and 0 bases from J, with 17 bases between. CDR1 and CDR2 (germline): PRHDT, FYEKMQ (reference sequence). CDR3 bases: TGTGCCAGCAGCCGCCCGCCGGTTCCTAGCTCTGGAAACACCATATATTTT. It is translated as CASSRPPVPSSGNTIYF.

This sequence joins TRBV2 and TRBJ2-7, with D tentatively TRBD1 (5 bases). This CDR3 comprises 13 residues. Germline CDR1 and CDR2: SNHLY and FYNNEI. Trimming cost V 5 bases and J 0 bases, with 8 bases left between them. The CDR3 DNA reads TGTGCCAGCAGTAGAGACAGCTCCTACGAGCAGTACTTC. It yields the protein CASSRDSSYEQYF.

The chain joins TRBV7-9 to TRBJ2-7; D is undetermined. The CDR3 runs to 13 residues. CDR1 is SEHNR and CDR2 is FQNEAQ in the germline V gene (reference sequence). The V end was cut by 5 bases, the J end by 10 bases, with 18 bases between. CDR3 loop: CASSPAGSMAQYF. CDR3 in DNA: TGTGCCAGCAGCCCAGCTGGGTCCATGGCCCAGTACTTC.

The chain recombines TRBV7-9 with TRBJ1-1, with 9 bases aligning to TRBD1. The germline CDR1 and CDR2 sequences are SEHNR and FQNEAQ (reference sequence). This CDR3 spans 13 amino acids. The V gene end was trimmed by 3 bases and the J gene end by 8 bases; junction bases not matched to a gene: 4. The CDR3 bases are TGTGCCAGCAGCTTCGGGACAGGGTGGGAAGCTTTCTTT. This sequence encodes CASSFGTGWEAFF.

The V call is TRBV5-4, the J call TRBJ2-3; 13 bases are shared with TRBD2. This CDR3 contains 15 residues. J gave up 3 bases and V 8 bases, and 6 bases lay outside the gene matches. From germline, CDR1 is SGHNT and CDR2 YYREEE (reference sequence). The CDR3 sequence is CASTSGGDRTDTQYF. CDR3 DNA: TGTGCCAGTACTAGCGGGGGGGATCGTACAGATACGCAGTATTTT.

This clone was observed a few times. This rearrangement joins TRBV4-2 to TRBJ2-7; 11 nucleotides align to TRBD2. Germline CDR1 is LGHNA and CDR2 is YNFKEQ. This CDR3 is 16 amino acids long. Germline trimming cut 1 base from V and 0 bases from J; bases unmatched to any gene: 2. CDR3 region: CASSQGTSGGSYEQYF. CDR3 bases: TGTGCCAGCAGCCAAGGTACTAGCGGGGGCTCCTACGAGCAGTACTTC.

The rearrangement links TRBV2 to TRBJ2-5, with 11 positions matching TRBD2. From germline, CDR1 is SNHLY and CDR2 FYNNEI. The CDR3 contains 15 residues. V lost 5 bases and J lost 1; bases outside the gene matches: 3. CDR3 residues: CASSRLAGTQETQYF. CDR3 coding DNA: TGTGCCAGCAGTAGACTAGCGGGGACCCAAGAGACCCAGTACTTC.

The chain is built from TRBV20-1 and TRBJ1-2; D not resolved. The CDR3 totals 11 residues. V shed 3 bases and J shed 4 bases, with 6 bases lying between them. Per the germline V gene, CDR1 is DFQATT and CDR2 is SNEGSKA (reference sequence). CDR3 region: CSASASYGYTF. The CDR3 nucleotides read TGCAGTGCTAGTGCCTCCTATGGCTACACCTTC.

To note about this clone: In the same sample, other DNA sequences code for this CDR3. This rearrangement joins TRBV5-8 to TRBJ2-1; tentatively, D is TRBD2 (5 bases). V was trimmed by 0 bases and J by 7 bases, leaving 5 bases between them. Germline V gives CDR1 SGHTS, CDR2 YDEGEE. The CDR3 length is 12 residues. CDR3 nucleotide sequence: TGTGCCAGCAGCTTGGGAGGGAATGAGCAGTTCTTC. Encoded protein: CASSLGGNEQFF.

The CDR3 nucleotides are TGTGCCAGCTCAACCACCGGGAGGATCGGTTCACCCCTCCACTTT. This encodes CASSTTGRIGSPLHF. V usage is TRBV18 and J usage is TRBJ1-6; D gene unclear. V shed 5 bases and J shed 9 bases, with 17 bases lying between them. The CDR3 is made up of 15 amino acids. Germline CDR1 and CDR2: KGHSH and LQKENI.

This clone came up a few times. This rearrangement joins TRBV19 to TRBJ1-1; D gene uncertain. V lost 9 bases and J 1 base, leaving 24 bases between the germline ends. Germline loops: CDR1 LNHDA, CDR2 SQIVND (reference sequence). This CDR3 comprises 17 residues. The CDR3 loop is CASTPLPLNFGNTEAFF. In DNA form, the CDR3 reads TGTGCCAGCACTCCCCTTCCCCTAAATTTTGGGAACACTGAAGCTTTCTTT.

V is TRBV7-3 and J is TRBJ1-1; no firm D call. V lost 3 bases and J 2 bases, leaving 10 bases between the germline ends. The germline V gene encodes CDR1 SGHTA and CDR2 FQGTGA. The CDR3 consists of 14 residues. The CDR3 spells CASSLGGFNTEAFF. In DNA, the CDR3 is TGTGCCAGCAGCTTGGGTGGGTTTAACACTGAAGCTTTCTTT.

V gene TRBV5-3 combines with J gene TRBJ2-1; tentatively, D is TRBD1 or TRBD2 (5 bases each). TRBV5-3 falls under the ORF class, with uncertain function. The ends were cut back, 0 bases at V and 2 bases at J, with 12 bases in the middle. CDR3 length: 16 amino acids. This CDR3 reads CARSLERGDTYNEQFF. In DNA form, the CDR3 reads TGTGCCAGAAGCTTGGAGAGAGGGGATACCTACAATGAGCAGTTCTTC.

This rearrangement joins TRBV24-1 to TRBJ2-7; D is perhaps TRBD2 (6 bases). CDR3 length: 13 amino acids. Germline CDR1 and CDR2: KGHDR and SFDVKD. V was pared by 7 bases and J by 1 base, with 10 bases between. The CDR3 DNA reads as TGTGCCACCAGCGATGGGGGGTCCTACGAGCAGTACTTC. This gives the protein CATSDGGSYEQYF.

The chain joins TRBV2 to TRBJ1-4; TRBD1 agrees at 8 bases. CDR1 and CDR2 from the germline V gene are SNHLY and FYNNEI. This CDR3 has 12 residues. V shed 6 bases, J shed 6 bases, and the junction held 0 bases outside the gene matches. The CDR3 DNA follows: TGTGCCAGCAGACAGGGGGATGAAAAACTGTTTTTT. It is translated as CASRQGDEKLFF.